The clone carrying this T cell receptor (beta chain) came up a few times. Antigen unknown. This beta chain turned up in a library designed for alpha chains; as an off-target read, its abundance says little. The CDR3 loop spans 21 amino acids. Germline V gene data show CDR1 as MDHEN and CDR2 as SYDVKM. The trim removed 3 bases at V and 0 bases at J, leaving 18 bases unmatched. This entry is derived from a study of spatial heterogeneity in lung cancer. Regarding the study as a whole: One measure, the expanded intratumoral alpha and beta TCR count, tracked tumor mutation counts.

Via MiXCR, TCRdb re-called the 5' RACE reads, giving one row per CDR3 protein. The sample lists hundreds of distinct CDR3 sequences, over 45% seen once, with around 37% in the top ten. Time point specified: sample taken at primary tumor resection. No cell sorting; template was whole RNA from tumor, lung tissue or PBMC. The receptor's source is a male donor with early-stage non-small cell lung cancer. The rearrangement joins TRBV28 to TRBJ2-4; 9 bases fit TRBD2. The source material was lung tumor tissue, sampled at surgery. The CDR3 DNA reads TGTGCCAGCAGTTTCCCTTCCGGCGGGAGGGCCTTAGGGTTAGCCAAAAACATTCAGTACTTC. Translating it yields CASSFPSGGRALGLAKNIQYF.